This T cell receptor beta chain was recorded in a study of blood T cell repertoires in COVID-19 (TCRdb year 2020). Background for the entire study: Samples covering the acute and convalescent phases of COVID-19 were provided by collaborators in the United States, Italy and Spain. The material from the prospective study consisted of cDNA or gDNA derived from T cells, B-cell-depleted T cells, or PBMCs. Deeply sampled blood TCRbeta repertoires from subjects exposed to, actively infected with, or recovered from COVID-19 were included in the dataset. The repertoires were released in a freely available public database meant as a resource for research on the immune response to SARS-CoV-2. The samples were drawn from the first 160 participants of the ongoing ImmuneRACE study and from under 1,500 subjects provided by 6 global collaborators. Sample metadata almost always included a de-identified subject ID, COVID-19 status, age in years and sex. Where available, HLA class I and class II types were obtained from metadata supplied by the sample provider rather than from assay-based typing.

TCRbeta CDR3 regions were amplified from genomic DNA using the immunoSEQ Assay, a bias-controlled multiplex PCR. On the study's bioinformatics: Nucleated cell counts per sample were estimated from amplification of reference gene primers within the assay. To quantify the absolute abundance of each unique TCRbeta CDR3 rearrangement, sequence reads were collapsed and filtered. For each sample, productive Simpson clonality was calculated as the square root of Simpson's diversity index over productive rearrangements. TCRdb retrieved this table from immuneACCESS and kept in-frame rearrangements only. Not all clones are present; in checked studies, unresolved V genes account for under half, and no reason is known for the remainder. That table is the source of V, J and clone size, and D and trimming were worked out from the DNA. This sample is represented by some 44,000 clones; more than 70% of them were singletons. Just under 2.5% of the sample belongs to the ten largest clones.

Details on this clone: The antigen it recognizes is unknown. Per-base qualities were not stored, and no clone one base away is much larger.

The collaborating institutions used their own protocols to collect whole blood in K2EDTA tubes. For TCRbeta analysis, collaborators shipped samples in one of three forms: frozen whole blood, isolated PBMCs, or DNA extracted from either of those sample types. The CDR3 contains 17 residues, cysteine and phenylalanine counted. Only the CDR3 DNA stays, 51 bases, in frame from base 1. For CDR1 and CDR2, the germline V gene (reference sequence) lists GTSNPN and SVGIG. Compared with germline, V lacks 7 bases and J lacks 0 bases; bases without a gene match: 6. The paper as a whole reports these results and caveats: How much clinical and demographic metadata was included differed by source and by participant, and the metadata was provided uncurated.

Here the chain combines TRBV30 and TRBJ2-2; TRBD2 fits 15 bases in the junction. The sample consisted of peripheral blood. The receptor's source is a human donor in a cohort sampled during active COVID-19. CDR3 protein: CASRGLAGGANTGELFF. The nucleotide sequence reads as follows: TGTGCCTCCAGGGGACTAGCGGGGGGCGCGAACACCGGGGAGCTGTTTTTT.